Listed below are T cell receptor beta chains from one sample, sequenced in a study of blood T cell repertoires in COVID-19. Here immunoSEQ multiplex PCR was the method, and the copy in TCRdb shows in-frame clones only, minus some. The profile shows around 60,000 clones, roughly 72% of them singletons. The source material was peripheral blood. These TCRs come from an older woman with COVID-19, enrolled during active disease. Both conserved end residues are part of each CDR3. D genes are given only for firm matches. A row's size may be missing; if present it is once, few, many or a size class.

J gene	clone size	V gene	D gene	CDR3 protein	CDR3 DNA
TRBJ2-1	few	TRBV7-9	TRBD2	CASSLRSGAYNEQFF	TGTGCCAGCAGCTTAAGAAGCGGGGCCTACAATGAGCAGTTCTTC
TRBJ2-5	-	TRBV10-3	-	CAISDPAQAGQETQYF	TGTGCCATCAGTGACCCAGCCCAGGCAGGCCAAGAGACCCAGTACTTC
TRBJ1-2	-	TRBV19	-	CASITGGAAGYTF	TGTGCCAGCATCACCGGGGGGGCAGCTGGCTACACCTTC
TRBJ2-7	-	TRBV18	TRBD1	CASSPGQGFYEQYF	TGTGCCAGCTCACCGGGACAGGGGTTCTACGAGCAGTACTTC
TRBJ2-2	-	TRBV6-5	-	CASRYNTGELFF	TGTGCCAGCAGATATAACACCGGGGAGCTGTTTTTT
TRBJ1-2	-	TRBV9	TRBD1	CASSPSAATGVGGYTF	TGTGCCAGCAGCCCCTCAGCGGCCACAGGGGTCGGTGGCTACACCTTC
TRBJ2-1	once	TRBV29-1	-	CSAEGRRYSYNEQFF	TGCAGCGCTGAGGGGAGGAGGTATTCCTACAATGAGCAGTTCTTC
TRBJ1-2	few	TRBV7-9	-	CASSREGAANYGYTF	TGTGCCAGCAGCCGCGAGGGAGCCGCCAACTATGGCTACACCTTC
TRBJ1-4	-	TRBV19	TRBD1	CANSDGTAGAGKLFF	TGTGCCAATAGTGACGGGACAGCAGGGGCCGGAAAACTGTTTTTT
TRBJ2-1	-	TRBV11-3	-	CASSLSASSYNEQFF	TGTGCCAGCAGTTTGAGCGCTAGCTCCTACAATGAGCAGTTCTTC
TRBJ2-1	-	TRBV7-2	-	CASSLEQRSYNEQFF	TGTGCCAGCAGCTTAGAGCAGCGGTCCTACAATGAGCAGTTCTTC
TRBJ2-1	-	TRBV19	TRBD2	CASSMTSGGSNEQFF	TGTGCCAGTAGCATGACTAGCGGGGGGAGCAATGAGCAGTTCTTC
TRBJ1-4	-	TRBV19	-	CASRRTTNEKLFF	TGTGCCAGCAGGAGGACGACTAATGAAAAACTGTTTTTT
TRBJ2-5	few	TRBV11-3	-	CASSSGTGYQETQYF	TGTGCCAGCAGCTCCGGCACAGGGTACCAAGAGACCCAGTACTTC
TRBJ2-2	-	TRBV9	-	CASSVAGAGLTGELFF	TGTGCCAGCAGCGTAGCTGGGGCAGGTTTAACCGGGGAGCTGTTTTTT
TRBJ2-3	few	TRBV21-1	-	CASSIRTGTMARPDTQYF	TGTGCCAGCAGCATTCGGACAGGGACCATGGCCCGTCCAGATACGCAGTATTTT
TRBJ2-2	-	TRBV18	TRBD1	CASSPRVLDRTNTGELFF	TGTGCCAGCTCACCAAGAGTTTTGGACAGGACGAACACCGGGGAGCTGTTTTTT
TRBJ2-2	-	TRBV19	-	CASINNLNTGELFF	TGTGCCAGTATAAATAACTTGAACACCGGGGAGCTGTTTTTT
TRBJ2-2	many	TRBV12-3/TRBV12-4	-	CASSPKPGELFF	TGTGCCAGCAGCCCTAAACCCGGGGAGCTGTTTTTT
TRBJ2-2	few	TRBV11-3	-	CASSSQGTGELFF	TGTGCCAGCAGCTCCCAGGGGACCGGGGAGCTGTTTTTT